This T cell receptor beta chain was observed in a study of beta chain features in type 1 diabetes. General study findings and limits: Researchers caution that PCR might favor shorter templates, equally among patients and controls. Researchers report that Type 1 diabetes patients had moderately but significantly shorter TCRB CDR3s across all four CD4+ subsets. Comparison showed that naive, central memory and Treg TCRB repertoires appeared more similar among patients than among healthy donors.

Turning to this clone: Its target is unknown.

The CDR3 sequence is 13 residues long. The germline gives CDR1 SNHLY, CDR2 FYNNEI. V lost 3 bases and J 2 bases, leaving 7 bases between the germline ends. The authors sorted CD4+ naive, central memory, regulatory and stem cell-like memory cells via CD45RO/CCR7/CD25/CD127/CD95/CD27. Expressed TCRB transcripts were sequenced because the isolated RNA had all been reverse transcribed beforehand. About 3.7 million reads, on average, came from each naive, central memory and regulatory T cell sample. Assay used: immunoSEQ multiplex PCR; TCRdb lists only in-frame clones, some missing. The top ten hold roughly 0.022% of the sample, which has about 740,000 clones, about an eighth seen once.

The sequence was obtained from a man between 18 and 35 years old with type 1 diabetes. Sample: naive CD4+ T cells from blood. The chain employs TRBV2 and TRBJ1-2; D possibly corresponds to TRBD1 (5 bases). CDR3 sequence: CASSEDTNYGYTF. The DNA of the CDR3 is TGTGCCAGCAGTGAGGACACGAACTATGGCTACACCTTC.